This paragraph covers one T cell receptor (beta chain) sequence. Its matching antigen is unknown. Sorted-subset replicate PCRs used 200 ng of genomic DNA. This amount corresponded to approximately 30,000 T cell genomes. Using immunoSEQ multiplex PCR, the repertoire was profiled, and TCRdb retains in-frame clones only, with some absent. The data contain roughly 1 million clones, 70% to 80% of them seen just once; the ten biggest clones take up 0.5% to 0.6%. These data are taken from a study of shared clonotypes between healthy human individuals. Study-level points and caveats: With few donors, the genetic and exposure-history diversity represented was limited.

The CDR3 runs to 15 residues. Looked up from germline, CDR1 is KGHSH and CDR2 is LQKENI. Trimming took off 4 bases at V and 1 base at J, with 13 bases between the two ends. The TCR comes from a man between 18 and 29 years old in good health. Some clones in this sample may be carry-over from other donors' samples. The sequenced sample consisted of memory CD4+ T cells from PBMCs. Subset: CD45RA-negative fraction. The gene calls are TRBV18 and TRBJ2-5; D not resolved. The CDR3 bases are TGTGCCAGCTCACTCCTGGGCAGTGGCCAAGAGACCCAGTACTTC. It encodes CASSLLGSGQETQYF.